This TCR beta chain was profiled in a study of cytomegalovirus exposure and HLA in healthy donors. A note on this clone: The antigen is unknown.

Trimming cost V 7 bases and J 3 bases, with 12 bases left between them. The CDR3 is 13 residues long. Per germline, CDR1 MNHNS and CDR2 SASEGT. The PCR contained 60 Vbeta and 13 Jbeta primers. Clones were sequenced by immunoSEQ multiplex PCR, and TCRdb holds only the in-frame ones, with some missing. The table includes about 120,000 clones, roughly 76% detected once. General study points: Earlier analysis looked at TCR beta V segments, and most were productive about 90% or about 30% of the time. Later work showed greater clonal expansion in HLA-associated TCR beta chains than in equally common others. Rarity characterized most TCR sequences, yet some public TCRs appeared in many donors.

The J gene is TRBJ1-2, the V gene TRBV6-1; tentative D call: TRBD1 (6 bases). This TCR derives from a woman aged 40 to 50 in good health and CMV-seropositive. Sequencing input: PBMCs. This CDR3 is CASNHRADYGYTF. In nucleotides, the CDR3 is TGTGCCAGCAATCACAGGGCCGACTATGGCTACACCTTC.